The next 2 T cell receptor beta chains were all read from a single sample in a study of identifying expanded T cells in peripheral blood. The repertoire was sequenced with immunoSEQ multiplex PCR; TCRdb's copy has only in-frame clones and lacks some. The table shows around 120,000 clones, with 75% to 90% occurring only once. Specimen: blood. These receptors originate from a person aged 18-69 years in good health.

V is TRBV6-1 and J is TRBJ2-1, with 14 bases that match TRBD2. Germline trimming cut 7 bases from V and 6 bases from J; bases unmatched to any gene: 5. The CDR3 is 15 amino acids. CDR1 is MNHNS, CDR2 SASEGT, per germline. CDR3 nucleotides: TGTGCCAGCACCTCGACTAGCGGGGGGGTCAATGAGCAGTTCTTC. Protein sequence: CASTSTSGGVNEQFF.

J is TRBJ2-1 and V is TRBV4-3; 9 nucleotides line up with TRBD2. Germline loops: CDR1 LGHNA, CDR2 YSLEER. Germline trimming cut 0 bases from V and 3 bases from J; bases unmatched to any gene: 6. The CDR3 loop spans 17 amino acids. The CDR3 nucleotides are TGCGCCAGCAGCCAAGACCTCGGGACTAGCTTCTACAATGAGCAGTTCTTC. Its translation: CASSQDLGTSFYNEQFF.